These 27 T cell receptor beta chains came from one sample sequenced in a study of cytomegalovirus exposure and HLA in healthy donors. Use of 60 Vbeta and 13 Jbeta primers characterized the PCR. Only in-frame clones appear in the TCRdb table, and some are missing; sequencing was by immunoSEQ multiplex PCR. The sample yields 120,000 to 150,000 clones, over 60% seen once. Material for sequencing was PBMCs. The receptors originated from a man aged 35 to 55 in good health and CMV-seronegative.

The V and J genes are TRBV12-5 and TRBJ1-1; 8 bases map to TRBD1. V gave up 3 bases and J gave up 0 bases; unmatched junction bases: 18. The CDR3 extends over 20 amino acids. Germline lookup yields CDR1 LGHNT and CDR2 FRNRAP. CDR3 in DNA: TGTGCTAGTGGTTTTCCCCCTCAGACAGGGGATTATGTTTTGAACACTGAAGCTTTCTTT. Amino acid sequence: CASGFPPQTGDYVLNTEAFF.

This sequence joins TRBV23-1 and TRBJ2-6, with 10 bases identical to TRBD1. TRBV23-1 is flagged as an ORF with uncertain function. CDR3 length: 19 amino acids. J lost 0 bases, V lost 3 bases, and 8 bases had no gene match. CDR3 in DNA: TGCGCCAGCAGTCAGCCCCGGGACAGGGGAGTCTCTGGGGCCAACGTCCTGACTTTC. Translated, it gives CASSQPRDRGVSGANVLTF.

This clone was recorded only once. The V call is TRBV5-1, the J call TRBJ2-3, with no clear D. Germline CDR1 is SGHRS and CDR2 is YFSETQ. V lost 4 bases, J lost 2 bases, and 14 bases lay in between. CDR3 length equals 15 residues. DNA of the CDR3: TGCGCCAGCAGCGAGGTTGCCAACCCCACAGATACGCAGTATTTT. The encoded protein is CASSEVANPTDTQYF.

The chain employs TRBV21-1 and TRBJ1-1; TRBD1 is taken as the D call from the table, unchecked against the DNA. TRBV21-1 is a listed pseudogene. This CDR3 spans 13 amino acids. The CDR3 protein is CASSTGGGTEAFF. CDR3 sequence (DNA): TGTGCCAGCAGCACAGGGGGCGGCACTGAAGCTTTCTTT.

The chain has TRBV19 and TRBJ2-7; 7 bases fit TRBD2. The J segment lost 2 bases and the V segment lost 3 bases, leaving 10 bases of the junction unmatched. Germline CDR1 LNHDA, CDR2 SQIVND (reference sequence). The CDR3 sequence is 16 residues long. CDR3 DNA sequence: TGTGCCAGTAGTATCTCAGCGGGGCCAAAAACCTACGAGCAGTACTTC. Its protein is CASSISAGPKTYEQYF.

The rearrangement joins TRBV19 to TRBJ1-5; TRBD1 aligns across 11 bases. Germline V gene data show CDR1 as LNHDA and CDR2 as SQIVND (reference sequence). With 3 bases clipped from V and 6 bases from J, the junction kept 4 bases outside the gene matches. This CDR3 spans 15 amino acids. The CDR3: CASSMGQGGIQPQHF. The CDR3 DNA reads as TGTGCCAGTAGTATGGGACAGGGGGGAATTCAGCCCCAGCATTTT.

V usage is TRBV7-3 and J usage is TRBJ2-2; 8 positions match TRBD2. The CDR3 sequence is 14 residues long. CDR1 and CDR2 (germline): SGHTA, FQGTGA. Trimming took 6 bases from V and 4 from J; bases not matched to a gene: 4. CDR3 in amino acids: CASSGLAPTGELFF. DNA for the CDR3: TGTGCCAGCAGTGGACTAGCACCCACCGGGGAGCTGTTTTTT.

The chain employs TRBV5-4 and TRBJ2-5; 11 bases fit TRBD1. This CDR3 spans 16 amino acids. In germline, CDR1 is SGHNT, CDR2 YYREEE (reference sequence). V was clipped by 3 bases and J by 2 bases; unmatched bases: 6. The CDR3 region has the DNA TGTGCCAGCAGCTCGGGACAGGGGGGTCCACAAGAGACCCAGTACTTC. This encodes CASSSGQGGPQETQYF. Complete variable domain (other parts from reference TRBV5-4 and TRBJ2-5): ETGVTQSPTHLIKTRGQQVTLRCSSQSGHNTVSWYQQALGQGPQFIFQYYREEENGRGNFPPRFSGLQFPNYSSELNVNALELDDSALYLCASSSGQGGPQETQYFGPGTRLLVL.

V usage is TRBV21-1 and J usage is TRBJ2-7; the listed D gene, TRBD1, was not tested against the DNA. TRBV21-1 is labeled a pseudogene. CDR3 length: 16 amino acids. The CDR3 DNA reads TGTGCCAGCAGCAAAGCGGGACAGGGGCTCTCCTACGAGCAGTACTTC. Protein: CASSKAGQGLSYEQYF.

This clone is a singleton in its sample. This chain connects TRBV29-1 to TRBJ2-5; D remains unclear. Germline V gives CDR1 SQVTM, CDR2 ANQGSEA. The CDR3 runs 14 residues. V was clipped by 4 bases and J by 1 base, with 13 bases between them. The CDR3 loop reads CSVATNLGQETQYF. The CDR3 bases are TGCAGCGTTGCTACTAATCTAGGCCAAGAGACCCAGTACTTC.

In the case of this clone: The sample contains more than one DNA sequence encoding this CDR3. This chain's CDR3 is CSVGTANTGELFF. CDR3 bases: TGCAGCGTCGGGACAGCGAACACCGGGGAGCTGTTTTTT. V and J are TRBV29-1 and TRBJ2-2; TRBD1 matches at 7 bases. V shed 6 bases, J shed 0 bases, and the junction held 1 base outside the gene matches. This CDR3 spans 13 amino acids. Germline V gene data show CDR1 as SQVTM and CDR2 as ANQGSEA.

The gene calls are TRBV7-7 and TRBJ2-3; D unclear. CDR3 length equals 14 residues. Looked up from germline, CDR1 is SSHAT and CDR2 is FNYEAQ (reference sequence). Trimming shortened V by 1 base and J by 0 bases, and 5 bases separated the two germline ends. The CDR3 nucleotides read TGTGCCAGCAGCTTAGGAGCGAGCACAGATACGCAGTATTTT. Translated, it gives CASSLGASTDTQYF.

V is TRBV4-2 and J is TRBJ2-5; D might be TRBD2 (5 bases). V was shortened by 0 bases and J by 3 bases, with 14 bases between the two germline ends. The V gene's germline CDR1 is LGHNA and CDR2 YNFKEQ. This CDR3 is built from 16 residues. CDR3 sequence (DNA): TGTGCCAGCAGCCAAGAGAGGGTTGCCCTCGAAGAGACCCAGTACTTC. The encoded protein is CASSQERVALEETQYF.

This clone was detected only once. CDR3 DNA: TGTGCCAGCAGTGATCGAGCGGGAGTCGGGGAGCAGTACTTC. Its protein is CASSDRAGVGEQYF. The chain recombines TRBV6-1 with TRBJ2-7; TRBD2 matches at 8 bases. Trimming cost V 3 bases and J 7 bases; bases outside gene matches: 8. The germline V gene encodes CDR1 MNHNS and CDR2 SASEGT. The CDR3 is 14 amino acids.

This rearrangement joins TRBV5-4 to TRBJ1-3; D uncertain. V was trimmed by 9 bases and J by 2 bases, leaving 27 bases between them. Looked up from germline, CDR1 is SGHNT and CDR2 is YYREEE (reference sequence). The length of the CDR3 is 18 residues. This CDR3 reads CANLRTGVWPRAGNTIYF. CDR3 nucleotide sequence: TGTGCCAACCTCCGCACGGGTGTATGGCCCCGGGCTGGAAACACCATATATTTT.

The CDR3 region is CASRTPGGALVSGYTF. The CDR3, as DNA: TGTGCCAGCCGCACCCCGGGGGGGGCTCTGGTTAGTGGCTACACCTTC. V and J are TRBV7-2 and TRBJ1-2; weak D call: TRBD1 (6 bases). CDR1 and CDR2 from the germline V gene are SGHTA and FQGNSA. The ends were cut back, 8 bases at V and 7 bases at J, with 26 bases in the middle. The CDR3 loop spans 16 amino acids.

This clone was observed a handful of times. CDR3 region: CASSGGQGDGYTF. The CDR3 DNA reads TGCGCCAGCAGTGGAGGGCAGGGGGATGGCTACACCTTC. V gene TRBV10-1 combines with J gene TRBJ1-2; 7 positions agree with TRBD1. The trim removed 4 bases at V and 6 bases at J, leaving 5 bases unmatched. This CDR3 comprises 13 residues. Per the germline V gene, CDR1 is WNHNN and CDR2 is SYGVQD (reference sequence).

The genes are TRBV29-1 and TRBJ2-3; 12 nucleotides match TRBD1. Trimming cost V 6 bases and J 2 bases; bases outside gene matches: 3. Germline assignment: CDR1 SQVTM and CDR2 ANQGSEA. The CDR3 loop spans 14 amino acids. For the CDR3, the DNA is TGCAGCGTGGGACAGGGGGCCAACACAGATACGCAGTATTTT. Amino acids: CSVGQGANTDTQYF.

The chain carries TRBV28 and TRBJ2-7, with D perhaps matching TRBD1 (6 bases). Trimming left V 6 bases short and J 0 bases short, with 12 bases between. The germline V gene encodes CDR1 MDHEN and CDR2 SYDVKM. CDR3 size: 14 residues. The DNA for the CDR3 is TGTGCCAGCAGGACCCAGGGGATCTCCTACGAGCAGTACTTC. It yields the protein CASRTQGISYEQYF.

With regard to this clone: Other DNA sequences in this sample translate to the same CDR3. The chain employs TRBV19 and TRBJ2-7, with TRBD1 as a possible D gene (6 bases). The germline V and J ends were trimmed by 6 bases and 2 bases, with 14 bases remaining between them. CDR1 is LNHDA, CDR2 SQIVND, per germline (reference sequence). This CDR3 is 14 amino acids long. The CDR3 DNA sequence: TGTGCCAGTAGCATACAGGGCCAAACCTACGAGCAGTACTTC. Translated, it gives CASSIQGQTYEQYF.

This rearrangement joins TRBV4-3 to TRBJ2-7, with TRBD2 matching over 14 bases. Germline V gives CDR1 LGHNA, CDR2 YSLEER. The CDR3 has 15 residues. The J segment lost 5 bases and the V segment lost 4 bases, leaving 4 bases of the junction unmatched. The CDR3 loop reads CASSLGLAGDHEQYF. The CDR3 nucleotides read TGCGCCAGCAGCCTGGGACTAGCGGGGGATCACGAGCAGTACTTC.

This chain joins TRBV13 and TRBJ2-2; possible D gene TRBD1, 5 bases. V gave up 0 bases and J gave up 9 bases, with 8 bases separating them. Germline CDR1 reads PRHDT; CDR2 reads FYEKMQ (reference sequence). This CDR3 has 13 amino acids. This chain's CDR3 is CASSLGQVRELFF. The CDR3 coding sequence is TGTGCCAGCAGCTTAGGACAGGTGCGGGAGCTGTTTTTT.

V usage is TRBV7-9 and J usage is TRBJ2-2; D is possibly TRBD1 (5 bases). CDR1 and CDR2 (germline): SEHNR, FQNEAQ (reference sequence). The CDR3 totals 13 residues. Trimming removed 3 bases at V and 5 bases at J, with 7 bases between. The CDR3 coding sequence is TGTGCCAGCAGCTTCGACAGAACCGGGGAGCTGTTTTTT. It translates to CASSFDRTGELFF.

In this sample, this clone turned up once. The rearrangement joins TRBV30 to TRBJ2-1, with a tentative D call TRBD2 (6 bases). The germline V gene encodes CDR1 GTSNPN and CDR2 SVGIG (reference sequence). Trimming took off 2 bases at V and 5 bases at J, with 10 bases between the two ends. CDR3 length: 13 residues. CDR3 loop: CAWSFGGNNEQFF. In DNA form, the CDR3 reads TGTGCCTGGAGTTTTGGAGGGAACAATGAGCAGTTCTTC.

The J gene is TRBJ1-6, the V gene TRBV7-3, with TRBD1 matching 9 bases. This CDR3 is 16 amino acids long. V dropped 1 base and J dropped 7; count of bases not matched to a gene: 5. Looked up from germline, CDR1 is SGHTA and CDR2 is FQGTGA. The CDR3, as DNA: TGTGCCAGCAGCTTAATCGGGGGGACAGGGAATTCACCCCTCCACTTT. It codes for CASSLIGGTGNSPLHF.

The V and J genes are TRBV27 and TRBJ1-6; 7 positions agree with TRBD1. Germline trimming cut 4 bases from V and 0 bases from J; bases unmatched to any gene: 6. The CDR3 spans 17 residues. Germline V gene data show CDR1 as MNHEY and CDR2 as SMNVEV (reference sequence). The CDR3 sequence: CASSSSQGSSYNSPLHF. In DNA form, the CDR3 reads TGTGCCAGCAGTTCGTCACAGGGGAGCTCCTATAATTCACCCCTCCACTTT.

The chain has TRBV10-1 and TRBJ2-1; 10 bases align to TRBD2. The CDR3 is 15 residues long. Trimming removed 3 bases from V and 8 bases from J; junction bases left unmatched: 7. CDR1 and CDR2 (germline): WNHNN, SYGVQD (reference sequence). CDR3 amino acids: CASSDPSGSRDEQFF. In DNA form, the CDR3 reads TGCGCCAGCAGTGATCCTAGCGGGAGTCGGGATGAGCAGTTCTTC.